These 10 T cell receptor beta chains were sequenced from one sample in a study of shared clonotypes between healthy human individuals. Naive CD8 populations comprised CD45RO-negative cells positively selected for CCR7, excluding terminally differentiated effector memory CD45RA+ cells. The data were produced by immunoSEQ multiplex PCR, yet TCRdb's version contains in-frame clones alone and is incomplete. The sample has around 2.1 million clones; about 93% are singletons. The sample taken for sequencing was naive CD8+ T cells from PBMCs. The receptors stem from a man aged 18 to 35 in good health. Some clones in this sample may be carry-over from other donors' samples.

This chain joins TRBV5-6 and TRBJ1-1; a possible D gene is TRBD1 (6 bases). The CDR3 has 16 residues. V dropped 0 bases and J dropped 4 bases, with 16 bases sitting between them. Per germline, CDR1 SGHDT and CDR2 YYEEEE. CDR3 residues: CASSLVKGVSSTEAFF. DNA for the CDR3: TGTGCCAGCAGCTTGGTGAAGGGGGTTTCGAGCACTGAAGCTTTCTTT.

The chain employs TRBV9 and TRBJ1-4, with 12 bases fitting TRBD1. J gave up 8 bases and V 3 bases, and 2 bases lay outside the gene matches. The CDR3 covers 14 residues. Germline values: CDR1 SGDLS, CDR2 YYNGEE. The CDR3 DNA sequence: TGTGCCAGCAGCGGGGGACAGGGGGCGGAAAAACTGTTTTTT. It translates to CASSGGQGAEKLFF. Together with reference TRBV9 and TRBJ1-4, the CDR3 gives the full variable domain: DSGVTQTPKHLITATGQRVTLRCSPRSGDLSVYWYQQSLDQGLQFLIQYYNGEERAKGNILERFSAQQFPDLHSELNLSSLELGDSALYFCASSGGQGAEKLFFGSGTQLSVL.

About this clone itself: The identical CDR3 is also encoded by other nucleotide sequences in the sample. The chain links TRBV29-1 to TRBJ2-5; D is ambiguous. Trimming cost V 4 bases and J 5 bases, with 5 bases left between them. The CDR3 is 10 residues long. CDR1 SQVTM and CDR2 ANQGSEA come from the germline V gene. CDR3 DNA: TGCAGCGTTGTGAGGGAGACCCAGTACTTC. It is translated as CSVVRETQYF.

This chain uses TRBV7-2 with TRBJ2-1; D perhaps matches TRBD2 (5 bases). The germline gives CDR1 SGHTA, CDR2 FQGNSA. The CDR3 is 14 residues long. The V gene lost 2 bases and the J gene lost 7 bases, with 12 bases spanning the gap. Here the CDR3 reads CASSLIGVGNEQFF. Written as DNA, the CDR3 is TGTGCCAGCAGCTTAATCGGGGTAGGAAATGAGCAGTTCTTC.

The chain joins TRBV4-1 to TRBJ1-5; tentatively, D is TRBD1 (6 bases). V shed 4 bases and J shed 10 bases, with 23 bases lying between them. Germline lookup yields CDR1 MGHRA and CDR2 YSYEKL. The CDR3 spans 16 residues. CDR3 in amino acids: CASSRVWDTGVDPQHF. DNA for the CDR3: TGCGCCAGCAGCCGAGTATGGGACACTGGGGTTGATCCCCAGCATTTT.

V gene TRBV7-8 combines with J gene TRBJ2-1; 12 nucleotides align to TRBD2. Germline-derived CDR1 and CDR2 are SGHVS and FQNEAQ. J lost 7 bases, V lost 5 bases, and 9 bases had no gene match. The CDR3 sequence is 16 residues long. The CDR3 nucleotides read TGTGCCAGCAGCCCGAGGACTAGCGGGAAGAGGAATGAGCAGTTCTTC. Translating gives CASSPRTSGKRNEQFF.

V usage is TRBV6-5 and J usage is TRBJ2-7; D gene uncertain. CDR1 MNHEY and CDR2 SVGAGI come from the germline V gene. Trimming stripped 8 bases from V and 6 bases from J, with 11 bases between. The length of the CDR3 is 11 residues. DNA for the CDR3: TGTGCCAGCCGAACGGACCTCGAGCAGTACTTC. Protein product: CASRTDLEQYF.

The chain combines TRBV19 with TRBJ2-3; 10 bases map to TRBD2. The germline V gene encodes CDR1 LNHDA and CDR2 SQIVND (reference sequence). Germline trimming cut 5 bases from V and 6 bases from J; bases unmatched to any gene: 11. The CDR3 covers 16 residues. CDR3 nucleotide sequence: TGTGCCAGTAGTCAACCCTGGGAGACTAGCGGGGATACGCAGTATTTT. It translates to CASSQPWETSGDTQYF.

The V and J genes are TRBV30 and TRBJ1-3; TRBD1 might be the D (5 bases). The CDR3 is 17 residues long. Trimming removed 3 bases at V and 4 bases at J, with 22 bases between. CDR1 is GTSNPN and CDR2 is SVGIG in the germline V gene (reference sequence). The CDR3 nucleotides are TGTGCCTGGAGGGCCTTGGGAGATGAAGGGACCGGAAACACCATATATTTT. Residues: CAWRALGDEGTGNTIYF.

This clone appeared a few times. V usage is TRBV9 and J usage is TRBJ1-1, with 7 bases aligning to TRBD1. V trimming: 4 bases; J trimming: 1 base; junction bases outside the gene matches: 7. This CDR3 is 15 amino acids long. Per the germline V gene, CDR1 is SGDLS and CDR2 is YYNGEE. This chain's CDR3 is CASSSRTGTNTEAFF. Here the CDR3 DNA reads TGTGCCAGCAGCTCCCGGACAGGCACGAACACTGAAGCTTTCTTT.